Listed below are T cell receptor beta chains from one sample, sequenced in a study of response to subunit inactivated influenza vaccine. Using its own MiXCR run on the RT-PCR reads, TCRdb lists one record per CDR3 protein. The sample shows 500,000 to 600,000 distinct CDR3 sequences, roughly 12% of them seen only once. The specimen comprised PBMCs from blood, sampled on the day of vaccination. These receptors were obtained from a man aged 50 or older who received an inactivated influenza vaccine. The CDR3 runs from the conserved cysteine through the conserved F or W. Fields, in order: J gene, clone size, V gene, D gene, CDR3 protein, CDR3 DNA. The D gene is left open where the match is weak. Some rows mark clone size as missing; the rest say once, few, many or name a class of expanded clone.

TRBJ1-2 - TRBV20-1 - CSSGPQFGYTF TGCAGTTCCGGGCCCCAATTTGGCTACACCTTC
TRBJ1-5 - TRBV5-5 - CASSLEQGDRNQPQHF TGTGCCAGCAGCTTGGAACAGGGAGACAGAAATCAGCCCCAGCATTTT
TRBJ2-5 - TRBV15 - CATSRGQAPGGVQYF TGTGCCACCAGCAGGGGACAGGCCCCGGGGGGTGTCCAGTACTTC
TRBJ2-7 - TRBV5-6 - CASSLEQGRQYF TGTGCCAGCAGCTTGGAACAGGGCCGGCAGTACTTC
TRBJ2-2 few TRBV10-3 - CAISEGSGELFF TGTGCCATCAGTGAAGGTAGCGGGGAGCTGTTTTTT
TRBJ2-1 - TRBV3-1 TRBD2 CASSLRSRLSSGSSYNEQFF TGTGCCAGCAGCTTGAGGAGTAGGTTGTCTAGCGGGAGCTCCTACAATGAGCAGTTCTTC
TRBJ2-2 - TRBV7-8 TRBD2 CASSLGGSGHHRELFF TGTGCCAGCAGCTTAGGCGGTAGCGGGCATCACCGGGAGCTGTTTTTT
TRBJ2-1 - TRBV9 - CASSRAGPYSEQFF TGTGCCAGCAGCAGAGCGGGTCCCTACAGTGAGCAGTTCTTC
TRBJ1-1 - TRBV7-2 - CASSAGGLGTEAFF TGTGCCAGCAGCGCTGGGGGTTTGGGCACTGAAGCTTTCTTT
TRBJ2-7 many TRBV5-6 TRBD1 CASSLGTEGLNEQYF TGTGCCAGCAGCCTGGGGACAGAGGGGCTTAACGAGCAGTACTTC
TRBJ2-7 - TRBV7-6 TRBD2 CASSPPGLAGALSYEQYF TGTGCCAGCAGCCCTCCGGGACTAGCGGGGGCTCTCTCCTACGAGCAGTACTTC
TRBJ2-3 few TRBV7-6 - CASSTGVADTQYF TGTGCCAGCAGCACCGGGGTCGCAGATACGCAGTATTTT
TRBJ2-7 - TRBV6-2/TRBV6-3 - CASSFSDSRLNYEQYF TGTGCCAGCAGTTTCTCGGACTCCCGGCTCAACTACGAGCAGTACTTC
TRBJ2-5 - TRBV5-1 TRBD1 CASSSSGGGETQYF TGCGCCAGCAGCTCGTCAGGGGGCGGCGAGACCCAGTACTTC
TRBJ2-1 - TRBV4-2 TRBD1 CASSPRQGADNEQFF TGTGCCAGCAGCCCCCGGCAGGGGGCTGATAATGAGCAGTTCTTC
TRBJ1-1 few TRBV6-2/TRBV6-3 - CASSYGMNTEAFF TGTGCCAGCAGTTACGGGATGAACACTGAAGCTTTCTTT
TRBJ2-5 many TRBV5-1 TRBD2 CASSLAGGPQETQYF TGTGCCAGCAGCCTAGCGGGAGGGCCCCAAGAGACCCAGTACTTC
TRBJ2-4 - TRBV19 - CASGGGIQYF TGTGCCAGTGGTGGAGGGATTCAGTACTTC
TRBJ1-1 - TRBV25-1 TRBD1 CASRAQGAAEAFF TGTGCCAGCAGAGCACAGGGGGCGGCTGAAGCTTTCTTT
TRBJ1-6 - TRBV7-9 - CASSLGQLDSPLHF TGTGCCAGCAGCCTAGGACAGCTCGATTCACCCCTCCACTTT
TRBJ2-2 - TRBV5-6 TRBD1 CASADRGTGELFF TGTGCCAGCGCAGACAGGGGTACCGGGGAGCTGTTTTTT
TRBJ1-2 few TRBV12-3/TRBV12-4 TRBD1 CASSKDRGAAGYTF TGTGCCAGCAGCAAGGACAGGGGGGCGGCTGGCTACACCTTC
TRBJ2-7 - TRBV29-1 TRBD1 CSGGQGTNEQYF TGCAGCGGGGGACAGGGGACCAACGAGCAGTACTTC
TRBJ2-2 - TRBV4-3 - CASSQDVRRTGELFF TGCGCCAGCAGCCAAGATGTTAGGCGCACCGGGGAGCTGTTTTTT
TRBJ2-1 few TRBV20-1 - CSARDRLGDNEQFF TGCAGTGCTAGAGATAGGCTAGGGGACAATGAGCAGTTCTTC
TRBJ2-1 - TRBV5-6 TRBD2 CASSLPTGLGYNEQFF TGTGCCAGCAGCTTACCTACGGGACTAGGCTACAATGAGCAGTTCTTC
TRBJ1-4 few TRBV5-1 - CASSLDRASNEKLFF TGCGCCAGCAGCTTGGACCGGGCCTCAAATGAAAAACTGTTTTTT
TRBJ2-1 once TRBV11-2 TRBD2 CASSPRLAGGPMNYDEQFF TGTGCCAGCAGCCCCCGACTAGCGGGGGGGCCTATGAACTACGATGAGCAGTTCTTC
TRBJ2-6 few TRBV7-8 - CASSFRQNLVGVLTF TGTGCCAGCAGCTTCAGACAGAACCTCGTCGGAGTCCTGACTTTC
TRBJ1-4 - TRBV20-1 - CSARAGTTNEKLFF TGCAGTGCTAGAGCAGGGACAACTAATGAAAAACTGTTTTTT
TRBJ2-2 - TRBV5-5 - CASSFGGPTGELFF TGTGCCAGCAGCTTTGGCGGACCAACCGGGGAGCTGTTTTTT
TRBJ2-3 - TRBV5-1 TRBD1 CASSPGQHTSTDTQYF TGCGCCAGCAGCCCGGGACAGCATACTAGCACAGATACGCAGTATTTT
TRBJ2-7 - TRBV5-1 - CASSADSRYEQYF TGCGCCAGCAGCGCAGACAGCAGATACGAGCAGTACTTC
TRBJ2-7 - TRBV29-1 - CSVSGSASRKEQYF TGCAGCGTCTCCGGTTCGGCCTCTAGGAAAGAGCAGTACTTC
TRBJ2-3 - TRBV12-3/TRBV12-4 TRBD2 CASRGTSGGADTQYF TGTGCCAGCAGAGGTACTAGCGGGGGGGCCGATACGCAGTATTTT
TRBJ1-1 few TRBV29-1 - CSVVGRLVYTEAFF TGCAGCGTTGTGGGCAGGCTCGTGTACACTGAAGCTTTCTTT
TRBJ2-1 - TRBV20-1 - CSARELGNEQFF TGCAGTGCTAGGGAGTTAGGCAATGAGCAGTTCTTC
TRBJ2-3 many TRBV7-2 - CASSLADSTDTQYF TGTGCCAGCAGCTTAGCCGACAGCACAGATACGCAGTATTTT
TRBJ1-1 few TRBV7-9 TRBD1 CASSSTGGSKLGTEAFF TGTGCCAGCAGTTCTACAGGGGGCTCAAAGTTGGGCACTGAAGCTTTCTTT
TRBJ2-7 - TRBV6-5 TRBD1 CASSYSGTGDYEQYF TGTGCCAGCAGTTACTCGGGGACAGGGGACTACGAGCAGTACTTC
TRBJ1-1 few TRBV6-1 - CASSPGLYTEAFF TGTGCCAGCAGCCCAGGGCTTTACACTGAAGCTTTCTTT
TRBJ2-7 few TRBV28 - CASSLSVSSYEQYF TGTGCCAGCAGTTTGTCGGTGAGCTCCTACGAGCAGTACTTC
TRBJ2-3 - TRBV5-1 - CASSLALGNTDTQYF TGCGCCAGCAGCTTGGCTCTCGGAAATACAGATACGCAGTATTTT
TRBJ1-5 - TRBV30 TRBD1 CAWSATGGNQPQHF TGTGCCTGGAGCGCTACAGGGGGAAATCAGCCCCAGCATTTT
TRBJ2-7 many TRBV29-1 TRBD2 CSVSLGGYEQYF TGCAGCGTTTCCCTGGGAGGGTACGAGCAGTACTTC
TRBJ2-2 many TRBV7-9 - CASSLGPGETGELFF TGTGCCAGCAGCTTAGGTCCTGGGGAAACCGGGGAGCTGTTTTTT
TRBJ2-1 few TRBV9 - CASSVGRRDEQFF TGTGCCAGCAGCGTGGGTAGGCGCGATGAGCAGTTCTTC
TRBJ1-2 - TRBV24-1 TRBD1 CASDSGQGAYGYTF TGTGCCAGTGATTCGGGACAGGGGGCCTATGGCTACACCTTC
TRBJ1-1 few TRBV20-1 - CSARGVAAKLNTEAFF TGCAGTGCTAGAGGAGTTGCAGCTAAATTGAACACTGAAGCTTTCTTT